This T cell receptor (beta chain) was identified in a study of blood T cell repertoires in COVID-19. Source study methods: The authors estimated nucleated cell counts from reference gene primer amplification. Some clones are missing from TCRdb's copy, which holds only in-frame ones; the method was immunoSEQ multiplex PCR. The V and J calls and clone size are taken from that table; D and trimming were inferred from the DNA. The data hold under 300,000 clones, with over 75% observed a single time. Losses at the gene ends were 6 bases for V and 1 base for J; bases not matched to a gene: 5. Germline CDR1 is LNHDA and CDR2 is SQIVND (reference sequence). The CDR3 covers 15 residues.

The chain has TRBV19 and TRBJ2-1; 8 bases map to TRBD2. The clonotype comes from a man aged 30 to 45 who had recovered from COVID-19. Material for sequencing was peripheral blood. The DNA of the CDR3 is TGTGCCAGTAGCGGGGGGGCATGGTCCTACAATGAGCAGTTCTTC. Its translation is CASSGGAWSYNEQFF.